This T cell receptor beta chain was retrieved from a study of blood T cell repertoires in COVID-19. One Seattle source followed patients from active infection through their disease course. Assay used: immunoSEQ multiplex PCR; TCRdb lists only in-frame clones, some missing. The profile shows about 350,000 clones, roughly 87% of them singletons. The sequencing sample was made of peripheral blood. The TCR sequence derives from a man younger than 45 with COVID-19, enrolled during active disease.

The CDR3 reads CASSSTGQAYNSPLHF. The CDR3 bases are TGTGCCAGCAGTTCAACTGGACAGGCTTATAATTCACCCCTCCACTTT. The V and J genes are TRBV6-2 or TRBV6-3 and TRBJ1-6, with 7 bases identical to TRBD1. V shed 4 bases, J shed 4 bases, and the junction held 7 bases outside the gene matches. This CDR3 is 16 amino acids long. Germline V gene lookup returns CDR1 MNHEY and CDR2 SVGEGT.